This T cell receptor beta chain was sequenced during a study of cytomegalovirus exposure and HLA in healthy donors. This CDR3 comprises 16 residues. Germline loops: CDR1 SGHRS, CDR2 YFSETQ. J lost 4 bases, V lost 0 bases, and 6 bases had no gene match. The PCR employed 60 Vbeta primers together with 13 Jbeta primers. Measured with immunoSEQ multiplex PCR; TCRdb has only the in-frame clones, and not every one. There are hundreds of thousands of clones in the sample; around 80% occur only once, and over 0.65% lies in the top ten. The sample consisted of PBMCs. The sequence came from a boy under 10 years old in good health and CMV-seronegative. This sequence joins TRBV5-1 and TRBJ2-2; 7 positions match TRBD1. Written as DNA, the CDR3 is TGCGCCAGCAGCTTGGTGGGACAGCCTTTCACCGGGGAGCTGTTTTTT. It encodes CASSLVGQPFTGELFF.